A single sample is the source of the 24 T cell receptor beta chains below, sequenced in a study of cytomegalovirus exposure and HLA in healthy donors. Method: immunoSEQ multiplex PCR; TCRdb's copy keeps in-frame clones and lacks some. The sample has roughly 250,000 clones, around 89% seen once. Sample: PBMCs. The receptor set was obtained from a woman aged 18-29 years in good health and CMV-seronegative.

This chain joins TRBV5-1 and TRBJ1-1, with 7 bases identical to TRBD1. The CDR3 runs to 15 residues. Germline CDR1 and CDR2: SGHRS and YFSETQ. V was clipped by 4 bases and J by 4 bases; unmatched bases: 10. Written as DNA, the CDR3 is TGCGCCAGCAGCGAGATCCGACAGGGTGGCACTGAAGCTTTCTTT. This gives the protein CASSEIRQGGTEAFF. Using reference TRBV5-1 and TRBJ1-1 for the parts outside the CDR3, the full variable domain is KAGVTQTPRYLIKTRGQQVTLSCSPISGHRSVSWYQQTPGQGLQFLFEYFSETQRNKGNFPGRFSGRQFSNSRSEMNVSTLELGDSALYLCASSEIRQGGTEAFFGQGTRLTVV.

The CDR3 spells CASSDTGGNTDTQYF. CDR3 coding DNA: TGTGCCAGCAGTGATACGGGGGGTAACACAGATACGCAGTATTTT. The V gene is TRBV2, the J gene TRBJ2-3, with TRBD2 identical over 7 bases. Germline V gene sequence: CDR1 SNHLY, CDR2 FYNNEI. The CDR3 has 15 amino acids. The trim removed 3 bases at V and 2 bases at J, leaving 5 bases unmatched.

The chain has TRBV11-2 and TRBJ2-3, with TRBD1 matching 10 bases. The CDR3 covers 15 residues. J gave up 2 bases and V 4 bases, and 3 bases lay outside the gene matches. The germline V gene encodes CDR1 SGHAT and CDR2 FQNNGV. The CDR3 DNA follows: TGTGCCAGCAGCTCAGGGACAGGGGTCACAGATACGCAGTATTTT. Translation gives CASSSGTGVTDTQYF.

This clone was observed once. The V and J genes are TRBV27 and TRBJ1-5, with 10 positions matching TRBD1. CDR1 is MNHEY, CDR2 SMNVEV, per germline (reference sequence). The junction had 7 bases not matched to a gene; V was cut back by 5 bases and J by 3 bases. The CDR3 totals 16 residues. For the CDR3, the DNA is TGTGCCAGCAGTCCAGGGGACAGGGGATTCAATCAGCCCCAGCATTTT. Protein product: CASSPGDRGFNQPQHF.

The V gene is TRBV23-1, the J gene TRBJ1-4; D possibly corresponds to TRBD1 (5 bases). TRBV23-1 carries the ORF label, with uncertain function. Trimming stripped 6 bases from V and 3 bases from J, with 11 bases between. The CDR3 loop spans 14 amino acids. The CDR3 region has the DNA TGCGCCAGCAGCAGGGTTTTGGCTAATGAAAAACTGTTTTTT. This codes for CASSRVLANEKLFF.

The chain has TRBV7-9 and TRBJ1-3; tentative D call: TRBD1 (6 bases). CDR1 and CDR2 (germline): SEHNR, FQNEAQ (reference sequence). CDR3 size: 15 residues. Trimming pared 7 bases from V and 2 bases from J, leaving 15 bases between. The CDR3 sequence: CASKSRQATGNTIYF. The CDR3 nucleotides read TGTGCCAGCAAATCGAGACAGGCGACTGGAAACACCATATATTTT.

This chain joins TRBV6-6 and TRBJ2-1; 9 nucleotides line up with TRBD1. Germline V gene data show CDR1 as MNHNY and CDR2 as SVGAGI (reference sequence). This CDR3 comprises 16 residues. V gave up 6 bases and J gave up 8 bases; unmatched junction bases: 14. In DNA form, the CDR3 reads TGTGCCAGCAGGCGACTTACGGGACAGGGCTATGATGAGCAGTTCTTC. Its translation is CASRRLTGQGYDEQFF.

The chain employs TRBV18 and TRBJ1-5; D call uncertain. The CDR3 is made up of 13 amino acids. CDR1 and CDR2 (germline): KGHSH, LQKENI. The V end was cut by 5 bases, the J end by 5 bases, with 10 bases between. The CDR3 protein is CASSLALDQPQHF. CDR3 sequence (DNA): TGTGCCAGCTCATTGGCCCTTGATCAGCCCCAGCATTTT.

The chain is built from TRBV5-4 and TRBJ1-3; D call uncertain. The germline gives CDR1 SGHNT, CDR2 YYREEE (reference sequence). The CDR3 covers 15 residues. V lost 4 bases and J lost 0, with 11 bases in between. CDR3 sequence (DNA): TGTGCCAGCAGCCCTGCAACTGCCTCTGGAAACACCATATATTTT. This sequence encodes CASSPATASGNTIYF.

About this clone itself: The same CDR3 is also encoded by other DNA sequences in this sample. This CDR3 reads CASSWDRGTEAFF. The CDR3 DNA reads TGCGCCAGCAGCTGGGACAGGGGCACTGAAGCTTTCTTT. V and J are TRBV5-1 and TRBJ1-1; 10 bases are shared with TRBD1. The CDR3 is 13 residues long. The V segment lost 3 bases and the J segment 4 bases; nucleotides outside the gene matches: 0. Germline CDR1 and CDR2: SGHRS and YFSETQ. The entire variable domain, with the rest obtained from reference TRBV5-1 and TRBJ1-1, is as follows: KAGVTQTPRYLIKTRGQQVTLSCSPISGHRSVSWYQQTPGQGLQFLFEYFSETQRNKGNFPGRFSGRQFSNSRSEMNVSTLELGDSALYLCASSWDRGTEAFFGQGTRLTVV.

The chain has TRBV29-1 and TRBJ2-5, with TRBD2 identical over 12 bases. Losses at the gene ends were 2 bases for V and 5 bases for J; bases not matched to a gene: 6. The CDR3 consists of 15 residues. Per the germline V gene, CDR1 is SQVTM and CDR2 is ANQGSEA. In nucleotides, the CDR3 is TGCAGCGTTGAAACCACTAGCGGGGGGTGGGAGACCCAGTACTTC. Translating it yields CSVETTSGGWETQYF. The full variable domain, in which reference TRBV29-1 and TRBJ2-5 provide the parts outside the CDR3, is SAVISQKPSRDICQRGTSLTIQCQVDSQVTMMFWYRQQPGQSLTLIATANQGSEATYESGFVIDKFPISRPNLTFSTLTVSNMSPEDSSIYLCSVETTSGGWETQYFGPGTRLLVL.

This chain connects TRBV6-1 to TRBJ2-7; 7 bases fit TRBD2. Germline-derived CDR1 and CDR2 are MNHNS and SASEGT. CDR3 size: 14 residues. Losses at the gene ends were 5 bases for V and 2 bases for J; bases not matched to a gene: 6. CDR3 protein: CASSQRDPAYEQYF. The CDR3 DNA follows: TGTGCCAGCAGTCAGCGGGACCCCGCCTACGAGCAGTACTTC.

The chain uses TRBV27 and TRBJ2-7; 7 positions agree with TRBD1. This CDR3 region has 14 residues. V dropped 0 bases and J dropped 4; count of bases not matched to a gene: 3. CDR1 is MNHEY and CDR2 is SMNVEV in the germline V gene (reference sequence). For the CDR3, the DNA is TGTGCCAGCAGTTTATCGGGACAGAGTTACGAGCAGTACTTC. Translating gives CASSLSGQSYEQYF.

The J gene is TRBJ2-7, the V gene TRBV5-1; 13 bases map to TRBD2. After removal of 4 bases from V and 3 bases from J, the junction contained 1 base not matched to a gene. Germline values: CDR1 SGHRS, CDR2 YFSETQ. CDR3 size: 14 residues. Written as DNA, the CDR3 is TGCGCCAGCAGCAGGACTAGCGGGAGCTACGAGCAGTACTTC. This sequence encodes CASSRTSGSYEQYF.

The chain employs TRBV19 and TRBJ1-5; 7 bases map to TRBD1. Per the germline V gene, CDR1 is LNHDA and CDR2 is SQIVND (reference sequence). The J segment lost 6 bases and the V segment lost 5 bases, leaving 4 bases of the junction unmatched. The CDR3 runs to 13 residues. CDR3 in amino acids: CASSRDSSQPQHF. The DNA of the CDR3 is TGTGCCAGTAGTCGGGACAGCTCTCAGCCCCAGCATTTT.

The chain recombines TRBV5-6 with TRBJ1-2, with 8 bases aligning to TRBD1. The length of the CDR3 is 14 residues. Germline lookup yields CDR1 SGHDT and CDR2 YYEEEE. The J segment lost 0 bases and the V segment lost 7 bases, leaving 5 bases of the junction unmatched. The CDR3: CASGVGQANYGYTF. The CDR3 DNA sequence: TGTGCCAGCGGGGTGGGACAGGCTAACTATGGCTACACCTTC.

Points on this clone: An end of the junction does not agree with germline; a read error may underlie this. This chain links TRBV2 with TRBJ2-3; TRBD1 matches at 9 bases. This CDR3 has 13 residues. CDR1 and CDR2 from the germline V gene are SNHLY and FYNNEI. The DNA for the CDR3 is TGTGCCAGCAGTGAAAACAGGGGGCCGGTCTTGAATTTT. It translates to CASSENRGPVLNF.

J is TRBJ2-1 and V is TRBV5-4; D call uncertain. Germline CDR1 and CDR2: SGHNT and YYREEE (reference sequence). The V and J ends lost 4 bases and 5 bases respectively, with 7 bases between them. The CDR3 loop spans 12 amino acids. The CDR3 region has the DNA TGTGCCAGCAGCCCCCCGGACAATGAGCAGTTCTTC. Amino acid sequence: CASSPPDNEQFF.

The chain combines TRBV19 with TRBJ1-1; D gene uncertain. V dropped 3 bases and J dropped 5 bases, with 16 bases sitting between them. This CDR3 is built from 15 residues. CDR1 and CDR2 (germline): LNHDA, SQIVND (reference sequence). CDR3 nucleotides: TGTGCCAGTAGTATCGACCTGACGGGGATGACTGAAGCTTTCTTT. Residues: CASSIDLTGMTEAFF.

The V and J genes are TRBV5-4 and TRBJ1-1; D unclear. Germline V CDR1 and CDR2: SGHNT, YYREEE (reference sequence). The CDR3 is made up of 17 amino acids. V was cut by 5 bases and J by 6 bases, with 26 bases left in between. CDR3 protein: CASRFAGTRGSNSEAFF. In nucleotides, the CDR3 is TGTGCCAGCAGATTCGCGGGAACCCGGGGTAGTAACTCTGAAGCTTTCTTT.

The V and J genes are TRBV6-1 and TRBJ2-3; 12 positions agree with TRBD2. The germline gives CDR1 MNHNS, CDR2 SASEGT. Trimming took 3 bases from V and 5 from J; bases not matched to a gene: 6. The CDR3 has 16 residues. CDR3 residues: CASSEASGGAQDTQYF. The DNA of the CDR3 is TGTGCCAGCAGTGAGGCTAGCGGGGGGGCTCAAGATACGCAGTATTTT.

V gene TRBV21-1 combines with J gene TRBJ1-1. TRBV21-1 is termed a pseudogene. The CDR3 spans 15 residues. The CDR3 sequence: CASSKEEGYESEAFF. CDR3 bases: TGTGCCAGCAGCAAAGAGGAGGGTTACGAATCTGAAGCTTTCTTT.

The rearrangement links TRBV7-7 to TRBJ2-2; 9 bases match TRBD1. The V gene end was trimmed by 1 base and the J gene end by 5 bases; junction bases not matched to a gene: 8. Germline CDR1 and CDR2: SSHAT and FNYEAQ (reference sequence). This CDR3 is 17 amino acids long. The CDR3 nucleotides read TGTGCCAGCAGCTTAGGACAGGGGGGCCATAGGACCGGGGAGCTGTTTTTT. As protein: CASSLGQGGHRTGELFF.

This chain links TRBV2 with TRBJ2-1, with unresolved D. Germline CDR1 and CDR2: SNHLY and FYNNEI. V shed 7 bases and J shed 9 bases, with 13 bases lying between them. The length of the CDR3 is 12 residues. CDR3 coding DNA: TGTGCCAGCAAGGCCGACCTAGGTGAGCAGTTCTTC. This codes for CASKADLGEQFF.